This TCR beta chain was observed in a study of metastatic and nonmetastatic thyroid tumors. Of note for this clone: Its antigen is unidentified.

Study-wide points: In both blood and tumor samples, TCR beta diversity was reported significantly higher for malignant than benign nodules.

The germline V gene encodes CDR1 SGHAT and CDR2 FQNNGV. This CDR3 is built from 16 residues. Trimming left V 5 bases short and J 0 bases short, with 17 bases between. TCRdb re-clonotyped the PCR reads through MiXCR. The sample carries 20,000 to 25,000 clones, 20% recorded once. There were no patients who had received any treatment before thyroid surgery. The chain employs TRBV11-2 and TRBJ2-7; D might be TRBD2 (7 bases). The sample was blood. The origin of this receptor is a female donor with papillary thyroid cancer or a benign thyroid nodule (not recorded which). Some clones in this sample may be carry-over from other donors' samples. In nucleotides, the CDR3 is TGTGCCAGCAGCCTAATGGCGGCGGGGGCCTCCTACGAGCAGTACTTC. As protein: CASSLMAAGASYEQYF.